This section outlines one T cell receptor beta chain sequence together with its context. Its specificity is unknown. V dropped 5 bases and J dropped 9 bases, with 19 bases sitting between them. CDR3 length: 15 residues. Germline CDR1 MDHEN, CDR2 SYDVKM. This sample was taken from a study of CD4 T cells in relation to SARS-CoV-2 and coronaviruses. Study context: Convalescent donors were aged about 21 to 75, with median about 40 years.

80,000 to 100,000 naive or memory CD4+ cells were cultured with CEF peptides for around eleven days. This table comes from immunoSEQ multiplex PCR, and its TCRdb copy is limited to in-frame clones, with some not included. The data contain tens of thousands of clones, roughly 80% of them singletons. Sequenced sample: memory CD4+ T cells from PBMCs, cultured in vitro. This chain links TRBV28 with TRBJ1-4, with a weak D call TRBD1 (5 bases). The sequence was collected from an adult with COVID-19. CDR3 in amino acids: CASSGNTGPDQKLFF. CDR3 nucleotide sequence: TGTGCCAGCAGTGGGAATACGGGACCCGATCAAAAACTGTTTTTT. The whole variable domain, filled in from reference TRBV28 and TRBJ1-4, reads DVKVTQSSRYLVKRTGEKVFLECVQDMDHENMFWYRQDPGLGLRLIYFSYDVKMKEKGDIPEGYSVSREKKERFSLILESASTNQTSMYLCASSGNTGPDQKLFFGSGTQLSVL.